Only a few counts were recorded for the clone carrying this T cell receptor beta chain. Its antigen is undetermined. The sample is drawn from a study of beta chain features in type 1 diabetes. The study's findings and limits: When VDJ junctions were examined, type 1 diabetes patients showed fewer insertions and more deletions.

Per the germline V gene, CDR1 is SGHTA and CDR2 is FQGNSA. V lost 5 bases, J lost 0 bases, and 13 bases lay in between. The CDR3 spans 15 residues. TCRB transcripts that were expressed got sequenced, as all of the isolated RNA had been reverse transcribed. Libraries were prepared by immunoSEQ multiplex PCR; TCRdb keeps only in-frame clonotypes and omits some of them. The repertoire holds 250,000 to 300,000 clones, roughly 8% seen once, with about 0.93% in the top ten. This chain links TRBV7-2 with TRBJ2-5, with D hard to call. Sequenced input: central memory CD4+ T cells from blood. This sequence was found in a woman under 30 in good health. The CDR3 nucleotides are TGTGCCAGCAGCCCAGATGTGACGTACCAAGAGACCCAGTACTTC. It yields the protein CASSPDVTYQETQYF.